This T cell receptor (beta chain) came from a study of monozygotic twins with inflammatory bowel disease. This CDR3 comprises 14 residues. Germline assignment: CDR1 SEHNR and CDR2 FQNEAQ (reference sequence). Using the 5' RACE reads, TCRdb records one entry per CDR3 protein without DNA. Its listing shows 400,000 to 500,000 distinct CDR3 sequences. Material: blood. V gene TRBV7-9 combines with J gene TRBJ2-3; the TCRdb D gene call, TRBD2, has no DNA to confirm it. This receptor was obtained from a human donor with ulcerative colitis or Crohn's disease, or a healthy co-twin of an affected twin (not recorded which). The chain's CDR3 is CASSPSGRFDTQYF. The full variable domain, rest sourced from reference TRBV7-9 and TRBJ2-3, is DTGVSQNPRHKITKRGQNVTFRCDPISEHNRLYWYRQTLGQGPEFLTYFQNEAQLEKSRLLSDRFSAERPKGSFSTLEIQRTEQGDSAMYLCASSPSGRFDTQYFGPGTRLTVL.